These T cell receptor beta chains were read from a single sample in a study of blood T cell repertoires in COVID-19. Only in-frame clones appear in the TCRdb table, and some are missing; sequencing was by immunoSEQ multiplex PCR. The sample contains under 250,000 clones, 65% to 90% of which appear only once. The sample comprised peripheral blood. These receptors all stem from a man aged 50-60 years with COVID-19, enrolled during active disease. The CDR3 runs from the conserved cysteine through the conserved F or W. The D gene is left open where the match is weak. Clone size, where shown, is once, few, many, or a class for clones that have expanded.

>TRBD1|TRBJ2-7|.|TRBV7-3
TGTGCCAGCAGCTCTGGGACAGGGGCCTACGAGCAGTACTTC
CASSSGTGAYEQYF
>.|TRBJ1-4|.|TRBV4-2
TGTGCCAGCAGCCAAGGACCCTGGACTACAACTAATGAAAAACTGTTTTTT
CASSQGPWTTTNEKLFF
>TRBD1|TRBJ2-6|.|TRBV9
TGTGCCAGCAGCCTGGACAGGGCCCAAGGGGCCAACGTCCTGACTTTC
CASSLDRAQGANVLTF
>.|TRBJ2-3|.|TRBV16
TGTGCCAGCAGCCAATCGGAGGGTGGTACGCAGTATTTT
CASSQSEGGTQYF
>TRBD1|TRBJ2-7|.|TRBV13
TGTGCCAGCAGCGCGGGACAGGTTTTGGCCTACGAGCAGTACTTC
CASSAGQVLAYEQYF
>TRBD2|TRBJ2-7|.|TRBV30
TGTGCCTGGAGTGGATCCGGGACTAGGGCTACGGGGCAGTACTTC
CAWSGSGTRATGQYF
>TRBD2|TRBJ2-1|once|TRBV6-5
TGTGCCAGCACAGAGACTAGCGGGGCCTACAATGAGCAGTTCTTC
CASTETSGAYNEQFF
>.|TRBJ1-2|.|TRBV5-8
TGTGCCAGCAGCCGCGGATCGATAACTCTCTATGGCTACACCTTC
CASSRGSITLYGYTF
>.|TRBJ2-1|.|TRBV4-1
TGCGCCAGCAGCCAAGGGGCCAACTCCTACAATGAGCAGTTCTTC
CASSQGANSYNEQFF
>.|TRBJ2-7|.|TRBV5-1
TGCGCCAGCAGCTTGGCTGGGGCAAAATTGGGCTACGAGCAGTACTTC
CASSLAGAKLGYEQYF
>.|TRBJ2-5|.|TRBV2
TGTGCCAGCAGCCAGGAGACCCAGTACTTC
CASSQETQYF
>TRBD1|TRBJ1-1|.|TRBV2
TGTGCCAGCAATTTCGAGGGGGCGAGCACTGAAGCTTTCTTT
CASNFEGASTEAFF
>.|TRBJ2-7|.|TRBV5-4
TGTGCCAGCAGCGGGGCGGACGGACGGGGGGCCGAGCAGTACTTC
CASSGADGRGAEQYF
>TRBD1|TRBJ1-1|.|TRBV2
TGTGCCAGCACGTATAAGGGGGCGGGCACTGAAGCTTTCTTT
CASTYKGAGTEAFF
>TRBD1|TRBJ2-5|.|TRBV25-1
TGTGCCAGCAGTCCCGGGACAGGGGGTGAGACCCAGTACTTC
CASSPGTGGETQYF
>.|TRBJ2-1|.|TRBV7-3
TGTGCCAGCAGCCCCAACGGCGGCTACAATGAGCAGTTCTTC
CASSPNGGYNEQFF